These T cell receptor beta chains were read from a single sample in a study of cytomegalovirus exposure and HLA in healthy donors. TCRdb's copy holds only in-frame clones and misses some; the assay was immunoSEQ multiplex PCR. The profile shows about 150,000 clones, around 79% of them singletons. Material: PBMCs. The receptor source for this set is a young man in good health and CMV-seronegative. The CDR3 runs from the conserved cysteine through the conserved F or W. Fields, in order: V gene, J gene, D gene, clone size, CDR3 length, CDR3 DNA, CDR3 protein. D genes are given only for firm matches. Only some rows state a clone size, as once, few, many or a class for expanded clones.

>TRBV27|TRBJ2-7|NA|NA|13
TGTGCCAGCAGTTCGGGGGTTTTCTACGAGCAGTACTTC
CASSSGVFYEQYF
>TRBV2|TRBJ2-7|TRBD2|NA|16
TGTGCCAGCAGTGAAGGACTAGCGGGGGACCCCTACGAGCAGTACTTC
CASSEGLAGDPYEQYF
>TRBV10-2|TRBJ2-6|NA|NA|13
TGCGCCACCGACAGCTCTGGGGCCAACGTCCTGACTTTC
CATDSSGANVLTF
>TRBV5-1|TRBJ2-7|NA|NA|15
TGCGCCAGCAATCGGGACACTAGGCCCTCCTACGAGCAGTACTTC
CASNRDTRPSYEQYF
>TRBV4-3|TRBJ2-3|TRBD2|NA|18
TGCGCCAGCAGCCAGACGGTCCCGTCGAGCGGGGGCGCAGATACGCAGTATTTT
CASSQTVPSSGGADTQYF
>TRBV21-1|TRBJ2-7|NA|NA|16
TGTGCCAGCAGCAAAGGGGCGTGGACAGGGGCCTACGAGCAGTACTTC
CASSKGAWTGAYEQYF
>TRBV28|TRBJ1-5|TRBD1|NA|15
TGTGCCAGCAGTTTTGCGGCAGGGGGTAATCAGCCCCAGCATTTT
CASSFAAGGNQPQHF
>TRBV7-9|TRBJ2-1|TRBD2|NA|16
TGTGCCAGCAGCCACCATACTAGCGGGCAGGATAATGAGCAGTTCTTC
CASSHHTSGQDNEQFF
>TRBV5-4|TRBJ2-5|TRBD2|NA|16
TGTGCCAGCAGCTTGGGGACTAGCGGGATAGAAGAGACCCAGTACTTC
CASSLGTSGIEETQYF
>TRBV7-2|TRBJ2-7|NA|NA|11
TGTGCCAGCAGCTTAGATCCCCGGCAGTACTTC
CASSLDPRQYF
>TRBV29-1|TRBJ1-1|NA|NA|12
TGCAGCGTTGAGGGACAGAACACTGAAGCTTTCTTT
CSVEGQNTEAFF
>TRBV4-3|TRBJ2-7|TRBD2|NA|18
TGCGCCAGCAGCCCGGGGGGACTAGCGGGAGGAAGCCCCTACGAGCAGTACTTC
CASSPGGLAGGSPYEQYF
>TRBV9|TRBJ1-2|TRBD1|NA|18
TGTGCCAGCAGCGCCCAACCGGGACAGAGAGTCCCCAACTATGGCTACACCTTC
CASSAQPGQRVPNYGYTF
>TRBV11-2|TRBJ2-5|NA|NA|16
TGTGCCAGCAGCTTGACAGAGAGCCCGTTCATAACCGTCAGGAACTTC
CASSLTESPFITVRNF
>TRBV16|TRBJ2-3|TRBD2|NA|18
TGTGCCAGCAGCCAAGGGGGGGTGCCAACTCCTGGCACAGATACGCAGTATTTT
CASSQGGVPTPGTDTQYF
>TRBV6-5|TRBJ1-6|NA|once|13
TGTGCCAGCAGAGGGGGACCGAATTCACCCCTCCACTTT
CASRGGPNSPLHF
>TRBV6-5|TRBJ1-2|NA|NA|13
TGTGCCAGCAGCTACCAGGGTGTTGGTGGCTACACCTTC
CASSYQGVGGYTF
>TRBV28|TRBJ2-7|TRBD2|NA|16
TGTGCCAGCAGTTTGTTCTCGGCGGGAGACTCCTACGAGCAGTACTTC
CASSLFSAGDSYEQYF
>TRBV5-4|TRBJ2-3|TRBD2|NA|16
TGTGCCAGCAGCTCGGGACTAGCGGGAGTAGCAGATACGCAGTATTTT
CASSSGLAGVADTQYF
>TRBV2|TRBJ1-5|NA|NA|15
TGTGCCAGCCAAGCACACCGGACAGTTAATCAGCCCCAGCATTTT
CASQAHRTVNQPQHF
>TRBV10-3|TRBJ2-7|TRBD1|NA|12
TGTGCCATCAGTTCGACAGGGTCCTGGCAGTACTTC
CAISSTGSWQYF
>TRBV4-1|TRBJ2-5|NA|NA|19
TGCGCCAGCAGCCAAAGATTGGGTGTAGGGGCGAACCCCAGGGAGACCCAGTACTTC
CASSQRLGVGANPRETQYF
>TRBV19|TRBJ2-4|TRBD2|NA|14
TGTGCCAGTAGTATGGGAGGGGACAAAAACATTCAGTACTTC
CASSMGGDKNIQYF
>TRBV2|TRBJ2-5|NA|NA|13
TGTGCCAGCAACACAGGGTACCAAGAGACCCAGTACTTC
CASNTGYQETQYF
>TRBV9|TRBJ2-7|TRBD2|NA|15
TGTGCCAGCAGCGTAGACAGCGGGAGTGGATACGAGCAGTACTTC
CASSVDSGSGYEQYF
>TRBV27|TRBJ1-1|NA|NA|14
TGTGCCAGCAGGTTTGCGGGACTCCGCACTGAAGCTTTCTTT
CASRFAGLRTEAFF
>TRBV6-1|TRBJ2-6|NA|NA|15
TGTGCCAGCAGTGAAGAGGGGGTGGGGGCCAACGTCCTGACTTTC
CASSEEGVGANVLTF
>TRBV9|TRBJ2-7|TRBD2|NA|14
TGTGCCAGCAGCGAAGGACTAGGGGCCTACGAGCAGTACTTC
CASSEGLGAYEQYF
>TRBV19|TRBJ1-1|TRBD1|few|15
TGTGCCAGTAGTGCCCGACAGGGCCGGGACACTGAAGCTTTCTTT
CASSARQGRDTEAFF
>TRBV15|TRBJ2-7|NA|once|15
TGTGCCACCAGCAGAGCAAGGGGGGAGGGGAGGGAGCAGTACTTC
CATSRARGEGREQYF
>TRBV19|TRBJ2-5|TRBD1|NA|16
TGTGCCAGCAGTCCCGGGGACAGGGGTAGCGGGGAGACCCAGTACTTC
CASSPGDRGSGETQYF
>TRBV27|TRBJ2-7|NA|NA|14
TGTGCCAGCAGTTTAGTTAGCGGTAGGGGCGAGCAGTACTTC
CASSLVSGRGEQYF
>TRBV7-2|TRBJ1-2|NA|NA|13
TGTGCCAGCAGCCCACCCGCGGGAATTGGCTACACCTTC
CASSPPAGIGYTF
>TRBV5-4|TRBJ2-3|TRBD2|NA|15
TGTGCCAGCAGCTTTCTAGCGGGAGTTTTAGATACGCAGTATTTT
CASSFLAGVLDTQYF
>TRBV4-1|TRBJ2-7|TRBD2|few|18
TGCGCCAGCAGCGCGGGACTAGCGGGACTCTGGGAGCCCTACGAGCAGTACTTC
CASSAGLAGLWEPYEQYF
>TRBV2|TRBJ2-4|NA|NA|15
TGTGCCAGCAGACCAGGACTGGTAGCCAAAAACATTCAGTACTTC
CASRPGLVAKNIQYF